The 13 T cell receptor beta chains reported below all come from one sample, sequenced in a study of blood T cell repertoires in COVID-19. The table came from immunoSEQ multiplex PCR; TCRdb's copy has only in-frame clones and leaves some out. In the table there are 150,000 to 200,000 clones, 81% of which are singletons. Sample: peripheral blood. These receptors were collected from a woman in her thirties or forties with COVID-19, enrolled during active disease.

The genes are TRBV6-5 and TRBJ1-2; a possible D gene is TRBD1 (6 bases). The CDR3 sequence is 11 residues long. Between the trimmed V and J ends, which lost 6 bases and 7 bases, there was a span of 9 bases. Germline V CDR1 and CDR2: MNHEY, SVGAGI. The CDR3 here is CASRGHVGYTF. The CDR3 region has the DNA TGTGCCAGCAGGGGACACGTTGGCTACACCTTC.

The chain carries TRBV18 and TRBJ2-1; no clear D. V shed 1 base and J shed 5 bases, with 9 bases lying between them. The V gene's germline CDR1 is KGHSH and CDR2 LQKENI. The CDR3 runs 14 residues. CDR3 in DNA: TGTGCCAGCTCACCACAAAGTACGGACAATGAGCAGTTCTTC. Residues: CASSPQSTDNEQFF.

The CDR3 protein is CATQATFSNQPQHF. For the CDR3, the DNA is TGTGCCACCCAAGCGACGTTTAGCAATCAGCCCCAGCATTTT. This chain uses TRBV19 with TRBJ1-5, with D uncertain. V lost 10 bases and J 0 bases, leaving 13 bases between the germline ends. The CDR3 contains 14 residues. Germline V gives CDR1 LNHDA, CDR2 SQIVND (reference sequence).

The chain joins TRBV18 to TRBJ1-6, with 8 bases identical to TRBD1. CDR3 length: 14 residues. CDR1 is KGHSH, CDR2 LQKENI, per germline. The junction had 3 bases not matched to a gene; V was cut back by 3 bases and J by 8 bases. The CDR3 region has the DNA TGTGCCAGCTCACCCACAGGGGGGGATTCACCCCTCCACTTT. It translates to CASSPTGGDSPLHF.

This clone has ten or more counts. The V and J genes are TRBV6-5 and TRBJ1-6; the match to TRBD1 covers 7 bases. V was clipped by 0 bases and J by 10 bases; unmatched bases: 6. This CDR3 has 15 amino acids. Germline V gives CDR1 MNHEY, CDR2 SVGAGI. In nucleotides, the CDR3 is TGTGCCAGCAGTTACTCGACAGGGCGAGTCTCACCCCTCCACTTT. Its translation is CASSYSTGRVSPLHF.

On this clone: Additional DNA sequences in this sample encode the identical CDR3. V usage is TRBV5-1 and J usage is TRBJ1-4, with TRBD1 identical over 8 bases. The V gene end was trimmed by 0 bases and the J gene end by 5 bases; junction bases not matched to a gene: 0. This CDR3 is built from 14 residues. Germline assignment: CDR1 SGHRS and CDR2 YFSETQ. The CDR3, as DNA: TGCGCCAGCAGCTTGGCAGGGGGCAATGAAAAACTGTTTTTT. Protein product: CASSLAGGNEKLFF. Based on the CDR3 plus reference TRBV5-1 and TRBJ1-4, the full variable domain is KAGVTQTPRYLIKTRGQQVTLSCSPISGHRSVSWYQQTPGQGLQFLFEYFSETQRNKGNFPGRFSGRQFSNSRSEMNVSTLELGDSALYLCASSLAGGNEKLFFGSGTQLSVL.

The chain links TRBV7-2 to TRBJ2-7; D is uncertain. This CDR3 comprises 12 residues. Germline V gene sequence: CDR1 SGHTA, CDR2 FQGNSA. V was cut by 5 bases and J by 6 bases, with 11 bases left in between. The CDR3 DNA reads TGTGCCAGCAGCCCGGGTTTTAGCGAGCAGTACTTC. Its translation is CASSPGFSEQYF.

V gene TRBV5-8 combines with J gene TRBJ2-5; 10 nucleotides align to TRBD2. CDR3 length: 19 residues. After removal of 0 bases from V and 0 bases from J, the junction contained 11 bases not matched to a gene. Germline V lookup: CDR1 SGHTS, CDR2 YDEGEE. CDR3 sequence: CASSLGQAGGRPYQETQYF. The CDR3, as DNA: TGTGCCAGCAGCTTGGGGCAAGCGGGAGGGCGCCCTTACCAAGAGACCCAGTACTTC.

The V and J genes are TRBV29-1 and TRBJ2-7; 8 nucleotides agree with TRBD1. V shed 6 bases and J 2 bases; nucleotides not matched to a gene: 3. CDR3 length: 12 amino acids. Looked up from germline, CDR1 is SQVTM and CDR2 is ANQGSEA. CDR3 sequence: CSVIQGAYEQYF. The CDR3 coding sequence is TGCAGCGTCATACAGGGGGCCTACGAGCAGTACTTC.

The chain joins TRBV24-1 to TRBJ2-5, with D maybe TRBD2 (6 bases). There are 14 residues in the CDR3. Germline CDR1 KGHDR, CDR2 SFDVKD. V was pared by 8 bases and J by 1 base, with 13 bases between. The CDR3 nucleotides are TGTGCCACCAAGGGCCGCGGGGTCCAAGAGACCCAGTACTTC. It specifies CATKGRGVQETQYF.

This clone appeared a few times. J is TRBJ2-1 and V is TRBV7-8; D is possibly TRBD2 (5 bases). The CDR3 loop spans 15 amino acids. V shed 4 bases and J shed 9 bases, with 19 bases lying between them. Germline V gene data show CDR1 as SGHVS and CDR2 as FQNEAQ. The CDR3 bases are TGTGCCAGCAGCTCTTTGGACTCTATGTCGGGTGAGCAGTTCTTC. Translation gives CASSSLDSMSGEQFF.

CDR3 nucleotides: TGTGCCAGCAGCCCCTGGCGAGACAGGATCCCATACGAGCAGTACTTC. Translating it yields CASSPWRDRIPYEQYF. This chain links TRBV7-2 with TRBJ2-7; TRBD1 is a possible D gene (6 bases). Germline V gene lookup returns CDR1 SGHTA and CDR2 FQGNSA. The V end was cut by 5 bases, the J end by 4 bases, with 21 bases between. There are 16 residues in the CDR3.

The genes are TRBV5-6 and TRBJ2-7, with D possibly matching TRBD1 (6 bases). Deletions cut 0 bases from V and 0 bases from J, with 13 bases between. The germline gives CDR1 SGHDT, CDR2 YYEEEE. The CDR3 extends over 16 amino acids. This chain's CDR3 is CASSLAGTTTSYEQYV. DNA of the CDR3: TGTGCCAGCAGCTTGGCCGGGACAACCACCTCCTACGAGCAGTACGTC.